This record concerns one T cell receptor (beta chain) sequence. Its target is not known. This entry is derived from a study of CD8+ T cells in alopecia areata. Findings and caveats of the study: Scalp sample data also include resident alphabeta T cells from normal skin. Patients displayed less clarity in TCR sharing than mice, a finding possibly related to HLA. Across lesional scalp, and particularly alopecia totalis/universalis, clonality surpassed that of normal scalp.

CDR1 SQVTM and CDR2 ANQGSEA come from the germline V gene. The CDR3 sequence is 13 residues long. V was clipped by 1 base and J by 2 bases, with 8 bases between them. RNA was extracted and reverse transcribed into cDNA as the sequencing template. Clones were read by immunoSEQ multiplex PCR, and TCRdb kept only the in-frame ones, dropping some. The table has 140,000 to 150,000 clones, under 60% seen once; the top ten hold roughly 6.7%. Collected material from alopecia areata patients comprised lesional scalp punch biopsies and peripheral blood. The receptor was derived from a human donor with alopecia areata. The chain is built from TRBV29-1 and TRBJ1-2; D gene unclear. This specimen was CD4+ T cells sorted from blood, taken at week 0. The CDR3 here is CSVEGAINYGYTF. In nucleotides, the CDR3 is TGCAGCGTTGAAGGGGCAATCAACTATGGCTACACCTTC.